The TCR beta chain under discussion was sequenced for a study of CD4 T cells in relation to SARS-CoV-2 and coronaviruses. CD4+ T cells from unexposed donors were obtained before the COVID-19 pandemic (2011-2018). CD4+ T cells were isolated from the cells after 10 days of culture. For this clone: Its antigen is undetermined.

Only in-frame clones appear in the TCRdb table, and some are missing; sequencing was by immunoSEQ multiplex PCR. The sample includes 15,000 to 20,000 clones, 70% to 80% of them seen just once. This CDR3 is built from 14 residues. This chain joins TRBV21-1 and TRBJ1-1. TRBV21-1 is annotated as a pseudogene. Sequences were obtained from CD4+ T cells from PBMCs, cultured in vitro. The sequence was collected from a human donor in good health. The CDR3 reads CASSKATQNTEAFF. Here the CDR3 DNA reads TGTGCCAGCAGCAAAGCTACTCAGAACACTGAAGCTTTCTTT.